This is a list of T cell receptor beta chains from one sample in a study of blood T cell repertoires in COVID-19. The table came from immunoSEQ multiplex PCR; TCRdb's copy has only in-frame clones and leaves some out. The table has more than 200,000 clones, approximately 81% seen once; the top ten hold approximately 4%. Sequencing used peripheral blood. These receptors came from a man aged 60-69 years with acute or convalescent COVID-19. CDR3s include the opening cysteine and the closing phenylalanine or tryptophan. The order of the fields is D gene, V gene, J gene, clone size, CDR3 protein, CDR3 DNA. A D gene is named only where the DNA matches it firmly. Some rows have no size entry. The others give once, few or many, or a class for an expanded clone.

d_call: TRBD1; v_call: TRBV28; j_call: TRBJ1-2; clone_size: NA; cdr3_aa: CASRRQGTHKEYTF; cdr3_nt: TGTGCCAGCAGAAGACAGGGGACCCATAAGGAGTACACCTTC
d_call: NA; v_call: TRBV4-1; j_call: TRBJ2-5; clone_size: NA; cdr3_aa: CASSQGVSGVQGTETQYF; cdr3_nt: TGCGCCAGCAGCCAAGGGGTTTCGGGAGTCCAGGGTACAGAGACCCAGTACTTC
d_call: NA; v_call: TRBV12-2; j_call: TRBJ2-1; clone_size: NA; cdr3_aa: CASRLAREREGPFTYNEQFF; cdr3_nt: TGTGCAAGTCGCTTAGCGCGAGAGCGGGAGGGCCCCTTTACCTACAATGAGCAGTTCTTC
d_call: TRBD2; v_call: TRBV7-9; j_call: TRBJ2-3; clone_size: NA; cdr3_aa: CASSPGGDTQYF; cdr3_nt: TGTGCCAGCAGCCCGGGAGGAGATACGCAGTATTTT
d_call: NA; v_call: TRBV11-2; j_call: TRBJ1-4; clone_size: NA; cdr3_aa: CASSSPVSEKLFF; cdr3_nt: TGTGCCAGCAGCTCCCCCGTGAGTGAAAAACTGTTTTTT
d_call: NA; v_call: TRBV5-1; j_call: TRBJ2-1; clone_size: NA; cdr3_aa: CASRPTPEGYNEQFF; cdr3_nt: TGCGCCAGCAGACCGACCCCTGAGGGCTACAATGAGCAGTTCTTC
d_call: NA; v_call: TRBV19; j_call: TRBJ2-6; clone_size: few; cdr3_aa: CASSIDSGTGANVLTF; cdr3_nt: TGTGCCAGTAGTATAGACTCAGGGACTGGGGCCAACGTCCTGACTTTC
d_call: TRBD1; v_call: TRBV10-3; j_call: TRBJ1-5; clone_size: NA; cdr3_aa: CAINPDRDQPQHF; cdr3_nt: TGTGCCATCAATCCAGACAGGGACCAGCCCCAGCATTTT
d_call: TRBD1; v_call: TRBV6-5; j_call: TRBJ1-2; clone_size: NA; cdr3_aa: CASSYSRGGSRGYTF; cdr3_nt: TGTGCCAGCAGTTACTCGCGAGGGGGCTCGAGAGGCTACACCTTC
d_call: TRBD1; v_call: TRBV5-1; j_call: TRBJ1-4; clone_size: NA; cdr3_aa: CASSWGTVEKLFF; cdr3_nt: TGCGCCAGCAGCTGGGGGACAGTTGAAAAACTGTTTTTT
d_call: NA; v_call: TRBV29-1; j_call: TRBJ2-3; clone_size: NA; cdr3_aa: CSVASGWSTDTQYF; cdr3_nt: TGCAGCGTTGCGTCGGGTTGGAGCACAGATACGCAGTATTTT
d_call: TRBD2; v_call: TRBV5-5; j_call: TRBJ2-5; clone_size: once; cdr3_aa: CASSSLAGGRETQYF; cdr3_nt: TGTGCCAGCAGCTCCTTAGCGGGGGGCCGAGAGACCCAGTACTTC
d_call: NA; v_call: TRBV28; j_call: TRBJ1-1; clone_size: NA; cdr3_aa: CASTMGGFGTEAFF; cdr3_nt: TGTGCCAGCACTATGGGGGGGTTCGGCACTGAAGCTTTCTTT
d_call: NA; v_call: TRBV7-2; j_call: TRBJ2-7; clone_size: NA; cdr3_aa: CASSLGGTTRSYEQYF; cdr3_nt: TGTGCCAGCAGCTTAGGCGGGACCACACGTTCCTACGAGCAGTACTTC
d_call: NA; v_call: TRBV10-3; j_call: TRBJ1-3; clone_size: few; cdr3_aa: CAISFSDLRNTIYF; cdr3_nt: TGTGCCATCAGTTTCAGCGATTTAAGAAACACCATATATTTT
d_call: NA; v_call: TRBV19; j_call: TRBJ1-1; clone_size: NA; cdr3_aa: CASSISRVTGEAFF; cdr3_nt: TGTGCCAGTAGTATCTCCAGGGTCACCGGTGAAGCTTTCTTT
d_call: TRBD1; v_call: TRBV6-4; j_call: TRBJ2-7; clone_size: NA; cdr3_aa: CASSPRTGRNYEQYF; cdr3_nt: TGTGCCAGCAGCCCCCGGACAGGACGTAACTACGAGCAGTACTTC
d_call: TRBD2; v_call: TRBV19; j_call: TRBJ2-1; clone_size: NA; cdr3_aa: CASSPQGGSGREDEQFF; cdr3_nt: TGTGCCAGTAGTCCCCAGGGTGGTAGCGGGAGGGAGGATGAGCAGTTCTTC
d_call: NA; v_call: TRBV7-2; j_call: TRBJ1-3; clone_size: NA; cdr3_aa: CASSLNFYGGSSGNTIYF; cdr3_nt: TGTGCCAGCAGCTTAAACTTTTACGGTGGGAGTTCTGGAAACACCATATATTTT
d_call: NA; v_call: TRBV3-1/TRBV3-2; j_call: TRBJ2-5; clone_size: NA; cdr3_aa: CASSQGGINSETQYF; cdr3_nt: TGTGCCAGCAGCCAAGGAGGAATTAATTCTGAGACCCAGTACTTC
d_call: NA; v_call: TRBV7-8; j_call: TRBJ1-5; clone_size: NA; cdr3_aa: CASSLAQGNQPQHF; cdr3_nt: TGTGCCAGCAGCTTAGCACAGGGAAATCAGCCCCAGCATTTT
d_call: NA; v_call: TRBV9; j_call: TRBJ1-2; clone_size: NA; cdr3_aa: CASSPLGGLANYGYTF; cdr3_nt: TGTGCCAGCAGCCCCTTGGGGGGGTTAGCTAACTATGGCTACACCTTC
d_call: TRBD2; v_call: TRBV4-1; j_call: TRBJ2-3; clone_size: NA; cdr3_aa: CASKIAGGLGTSDTQYF; cdr3_nt: TGCGCCAGCAAGATAGCGGGAGGGCTAGGGACCTCAGATACGCAGTATTTT
d_call: NA; v_call: TRBV11-2; j_call: TRBJ1-5; clone_size: few; cdr3_aa: CASSLDPGPNQPQHF; cdr3_nt: TGTGCCAGCAGCTTAGATCCTGGGCCGAATCAGCCCCAGCATTTT
d_call: TRBD1; v_call: TRBV7-9; j_call: TRBJ1-5; clone_size: NA; cdr3_aa: CASSQGAGQGGPQHF; cdr3_nt: TGTGCCAGCAGCCAGGGGGCCGGGCAGGGTGGGCCCCAGCATTTT
d_call: NA; v_call: TRBV4-3; j_call: TRBJ2-1; clone_size: NA; cdr3_aa: CASSQGNSGGGNEQFF; cdr3_nt: TGCGCCAGCAGCCAAGGGAATAGCGGAGGCGGGAATGAGCAGTTCTTC
d_call: NA; v_call: TRBV6-5; j_call: TRBJ1-3; clone_size: NA; cdr3_aa: CASSYSEPVSGNTIYF; cdr3_nt: TGTGCCAGCAGTTACTCAGAGCCCGTCTCTGGAAACACCATATATTTT
d_call: TRBD2; v_call: TRBV3-1/TRBV3-2; j_call: TRBJ2-5; clone_size: once; cdr3_aa: CASSLLAGHGETQYF; cdr3_nt: TGTGCCAGCAGTCTACTAGCGGGACATGGAGAGACCCAGTACTTC
d_call: NA; v_call: TRBV9; j_call: TRBJ1-3; clone_size: NA; cdr3_aa: CASSQTGNTIYF; cdr3_nt: TGTGCCAGCAGCCAAACTGGAAACACCATATATTTT
d_call: NA; v_call: TRBV18; j_call: TRBJ2-3; clone_size: NA; cdr3_aa: CASSPSLSGTDTQYF; cdr3_nt: TGTGCCAGCTCACCAAGTCTGAGCGGCACAGATACGCAGTATTTT
d_call: NA; v_call: TRBV6-5; j_call: TRBJ2-2; clone_size: NA; cdr3_aa: CASSYHRAHTGELFF; cdr3_nt: TGTGCCAGCAGTTACCACAGGGCCCACACCGGGGAGCTGTTTTTT
d_call: TRBD1; v_call: TRBV4-2; j_call: TRBJ2-7; clone_size: NA; cdr3_aa: CASSQSRDRSIDEQYF; cdr3_nt: TGTGCCAGCAGCCAGTCCCGGGACAGGTCTATAGACGAGCAGTACTTC
d_call: NA; v_call: TRBV4-3; j_call: TRBJ2-7; clone_size: NA; cdr3_aa: CASSQDLELALSEQYF; cdr3_nt: TGCGCCAGCAGCCAAGATTTGGAGCTAGCCCTCTCCGAGCAGTACTTC
d_call: NA; v_call: TRBV29-1; j_call: TRBJ1-2; clone_size: NA; cdr3_aa: CSFGGGGGGYTF; cdr3_nt: TGCAGCTTCGGGGGCGGGGGAGGAGGCTACACCTTC
d_call: TRBD1; v_call: TRBV10-3; j_call: TRBJ1-5; clone_size: NA; cdr3_aa: CAISATDRDSNQPQHF; cdr3_nt: TGTGCCATCAGTGCAACCGACAGGGATAGCAATCAGCCCCAGCATTTT
d_call: TRBD1; v_call: TRBV6-5; j_call: TRBJ2-5; clone_size: NA; cdr3_aa: CASRGTGKETQYF; cdr3_nt: TGTGCCAGCAGAGGGACAGGGAAAGAGACCCAGTACTTC
d_call: NA; v_call: TRBV30; j_call: TRBJ2-5; clone_size: NA; cdr3_aa: CAWSVSETQYF; cdr3_nt: TGTGCCTGGAGTGTTTCTGAGACCCAGTACTTC
d_call: TRBD1; v_call: TRBV9; j_call: TRBJ1-4; clone_size: NA; cdr3_aa: CASSPGGRTGDEKLFF; cdr3_nt: TGTGCCAGCAGCCCTGGGGGGAGGACAGGGGATGAAAAACTGTTTTTT
d_call: NA; v_call: TRBV18; j_call: TRBJ2-1; clone_size: NA; cdr3_aa: CASSPGLLLNNEQFF; cdr3_nt: TGTGCCAGCTCACCCGGACTGCTCCTAAACAATGAGCAGTTCTTC
d_call: NA; v_call: TRBV12-3/TRBV12-4; j_call: TRBJ1-4; clone_size: NA; cdr3_aa: CASKDSSREKLFF; cdr3_nt: TGTGCCAGCAAGGACAGCAGTAGGGAAAAACTGTTTTTT
d_call: TRBD1; v_call: TRBV5-1; j_call: TRBJ2-5; clone_size: NA; cdr3_aa: CASSFGQGAETQYF; cdr3_nt: TGCGCCAGCAGCTTCGGGCAGGGGGCGGAGACCCAGTACTTC
d_call: TRBD2; v_call: TRBV11-3; j_call: TRBJ2-2; clone_size: NA; cdr3_aa: CASSLGVTSGSTGELFF; cdr3_nt: TGTGCCAGCAGCTTAGGGGTGACTAGCGGGAGTACCGGGGAGCTGTTTTTT
d_call: NA; v_call: TRBV7-2; j_call: TRBJ1-4; clone_size: few; cdr3_aa: CASSGSGEMYEKLFF; cdr3_nt: TGTGCCAGCAGCGGATCAGGGGAGATGTATGAAAAACTGTTTTTT
d_call: TRBD2; v_call: TRBV7-2; j_call: TRBJ2-5; clone_size: NA; cdr3_aa: CASSVTSSGKETQYF; cdr3_nt: TGTGCCAGCAGCGTCACCTCTAGCGGGAAAGAGACCCAGTACTTC
d_call: TRBD1; v_call: TRBV12-3/TRBV12-4; j_call: TRBJ1-2; clone_size: NA; cdr3_aa: CASSYDRGWGYTF; cdr3_nt: TGTGCCAGCAGTTACGACAGGGGATGGGGCTACACCTTC
d_call: NA; v_call: TRBV15; j_call: TRBJ2-4; clone_size: NA; cdr3_aa: CATSREYRSLAKNIQYF; cdr3_nt: TGTGCCACCAGCAGAGAGTACAGGTCCCTAGCCAAAAACATTCAGTACTTC
d_call: NA; v_call: TRBV27; j_call: TRBJ2-1; clone_size: NA; cdr3_aa: CASSNGGRSYNEQFF; cdr3_nt: TGTGCCAGCAGTAACGGGGGGCGATCCTACAATGAGCAGTTCTTC
d_call: NA; v_call: TRBV5-8; j_call: TRBJ1-6; clone_size: NA; cdr3_aa: CASSSTPGGNSPLHF; cdr3_nt: TGTGCCAGCAGCTCCACCCCAGGAGGTAACTCACCCCTCCACTTT
d_call: NA; v_call: TRBV6-5; j_call: TRBJ2-5; clone_size: NA; cdr3_aa: CASSPQGLEETQYF; cdr3_nt: TGTGCCAGCAGTCCCCAGGGGCTAGAAGAGACCCAGTACTTC
d_call: NA; v_call: TRBV10-3; j_call: TRBJ1-1; clone_size: NA; cdr3_aa: CATTPGAQDEAFF; cdr3_nt: TGTGCCACGACCCCAGGGGCTCAGGACGAAGCTTTCTTT
d_call: TRBD1; v_call: TRBV10-3; j_call: TRBJ1-4; clone_size: NA; cdr3_aa: CAIRGQGLNEKLFF; cdr3_nt: TGTGCCATCAGAGGACAGGGCCTTAATGAAAAACTGTTTTTT
d_call: NA; v_call: TRBV25-1; j_call: TRBJ2-5; clone_size: NA; cdr3_aa: CATSTTGTRGTQYF; cdr3_nt: TGTGCCACTTCTACCACCGGGACACGGGGGACCCAGTACTTC
d_call: TRBD2; v_call: TRBV19; j_call: TRBJ2-5; clone_size: NA; cdr3_aa: CASSPISGRTQETQYF; cdr3_nt: TGTGCCAGTAGTCCGATTAGCGGGAGGACCCAAGAGACCCAGTACTTC
d_call: TRBD1; v_call: TRBV28; j_call: TRBJ2-7; clone_size: once; cdr3_aa: CASSWPQGVYEQYF; cdr3_nt: TGTGCCAGCAGTTGGCCACAGGGGGTCTACGAGCAGTACTTC
d_call: TRBD2; v_call: TRBV9; j_call: TRBJ2-1; clone_size: NA; cdr3_aa: CASSVGTSGVIEQFF; cdr3_nt: TGTGCCAGCAGCGTAGGGACTAGCGGGGTAATTGAGCAGTTCTTC
d_call: TRBD2; v_call: TRBV5-4; j_call: TRBJ2-1; clone_size: NA; cdr3_aa: CASSVDPSGGAVNEQFF; cdr3_nt: TGTGCCAGCAGCGTGGATCCAAGCGGGGGGGCCGTCAATGAGCAGTTCTTC
d_call: NA; v_call: TRBV4-1; j_call: TRBJ1-2; clone_size: NA; cdr3_aa: CASSQDIGGKVYGYTF; cdr3_nt: TGCGCCAGCAGCCAAGATATCGGGGGGAAGGTGTATGGCTACACCTTC
d_call: TRBD1; v_call: TRBV10-3; j_call: TRBJ1-2; clone_size: NA; cdr3_aa: CAISTGTGGGYTF; cdr3_nt: TGTGCCATCAGTACCGGGACAGGGGGGGGCTACACCTTC
d_call: TRBD1; v_call: TRBV19; j_call: TRBJ2-4; clone_size: NA; cdr3_aa: CASSPPRDREGYRHIQYF; cdr3_nt: TGTGCCAGTAGTCCCCCCCGGGACAGGGAAGGGTACAGGCACATTCAGTACTTC
d_call: NA; v_call: TRBV5-8; j_call: TRBJ2-3; clone_size: NA; cdr3_aa: CASSLLSRVGDTQYF; cdr3_nt: TGTGCCAGCAGCTTGTTATCCAGGGTCGGAGATACGCAGTATTTT